This T cell receptor (beta chain) was captured by sequencing in a study of blood T cells in healthy people across ages. With a J-beta primer mix and a sample-barcoded 5' primer, a second PCR ran about 6 to 11 cycles. Using its own MiXCR run on the 5' RACE reads, TCRdb lists one record per CDR3 protein. In the table there are 1.5 million to 2 million distinct CDR3 sequences, around 50% of which are singletons. The study's findings and limits: A conclusive naive versus antigen-experienced comparison was prevented by the unsorted PBMCs.

Trimming stripped 1 base from V and 9 bases from J, with 13 bases between. The V gene's germline CDR1 is SGHTA and CDR2 FQGNSA. This CDR3 comprises 13 residues. The table lists this clonotype with a few counts. The antigen remains undetermined. V is TRBV7-2 and J is TRBJ2-7; TRBD1 or TRBD2 may be the D gene (5 bases each). The sequenced sample consisted of blood. This receptor was identified in a middle-aged woman in good health. The CDR3: CASSLGGLGVQYF. In DNA, the CDR3 is TGTGCCAGCAGCTTAGGGGGCCTGGGAGTGCAGTACTTC.